This T cell receptor beta chain was documented in a study of shared clonotypes between healthy human individuals. Produced via immunoSEQ multiplex PCR; TCRdb's table is partial and in-frame only. Among 2 million to 2.5 million clones listed, about 92% were seen once. General study points: Rarefaction analysis demonstrated incomplete sorted-subset sequencing notwithstanding large depth. Naive subsets typically showed greater estimated richness than memory subsets. Only a few donors were included, so the genetic and exposure-history diversity represented was limited.

The CDR3 consists of 18 residues. Germline lookup yields CDR1 MDHEN and CDR2 SYDVKM. The J segment lost 3 bases and the V segment lost 5 bases, leaving 14 bases of the junction unmatched. Regarding this clone: Its antigen is unknown.

This TCR came from a man between 18 and 35 years old in good health. Some clones in this sample may be carry-over from other donors' samples. Specimen: naive CD4+ T cells from PBMCs. Subset: CD45RA+ positively selected. J is TRBJ2-2 and V is TRBV28; 8 nucleotides match TRBD2. The CDR3 is CASSPLLFRAGDTGELFF. CDR3 bases: TGTGCCAGCAGTCCTCTCCTCTTCCGAGCGGGAGACACCGGGGAGCTGTTTTTT.